This TCR beta chain was recorded in a study of shared clonotypes between healthy human individuals. Trimming removed 5 bases from V and 6 bases from J, with 9 bases in between. Germline CDR1 and CDR2: MNHEY and SVGAGI. The CDR3 runs to 12 residues. The sample holds many counts of this clone. Genomic DNA per cell subset filled all wells of several immunoSEQ plates. As handled by the study authors: Filtering was not the same, since immunoSEQ gave junction-only sequences without quality scores. Assay used: immunoSEQ multiplex PCR; TCRdb lists only in-frame clones, some missing. That table supplies the V and J calls and clone size; D and trimming were determined from the DNA. The table shows some 500,000 clones, with 60% to 80% occurring only once.

What was sequenced was PBMCs. The sequence derives from a woman aged 35 to 49 in good health. Some clones in this sample may be carry-over from other donors' samples. This chain uses TRBV6-5 with TRBJ2-3; D remains unclear. As DNA, the CDR3 is TGTGCCAGCAGTAGCTCCGAGGATACGCAGTATTTT. Translating gives CASSSSEDTQYF.